This T cell receptor beta chain came from a study of T cells in Graves' hyperthyroidism and ophthalmopathy. Notes on the study in general: Classification by a 13 V-J model distinguished ophthalmopathy from stable hyperthyroidism.

A patient was excluded if there was uncontrolled infection, other autoimmune disease, pregnancy or lactation. From RNA transcripts, TCR beta CDR3 regions were amplified. An initial round of RT-PCR targeting the TCR CDR3 relied on the HTBI primer set. Each CDR3 protein gets one entry after TCRdb re-called the multiplex PCR reads with MiXCR. The sample shows fewer than 900,000 distinct CDR3 sequences, over 15% of them seen only once. This clonotype has ten or more counts. The antigen is undetermined. The sequencing sample was made of blood. This receptor was obtained from a woman in her forties or fifties with Graves' hyperthyroidism that later progressed to Graves' ophthalmopathy.

CDR3 DNA: TGCAGTGCTAGTTTCGTTGCTAGCGGGTTCTACAATGAGCAGTTCTTC. This sequence encodes CSASFVASGFYNEQFF. The gene calls are TRBV20-1 and TRBJ2-1; 8 nucleotides line up with TRBD2. V gave up 3 bases and J gave up 3 bases; unmatched junction bases: 10. The CDR3 covers 16 residues. Germline CDR1 is DFQATT and CDR2 is SNEGSKA (reference sequence).